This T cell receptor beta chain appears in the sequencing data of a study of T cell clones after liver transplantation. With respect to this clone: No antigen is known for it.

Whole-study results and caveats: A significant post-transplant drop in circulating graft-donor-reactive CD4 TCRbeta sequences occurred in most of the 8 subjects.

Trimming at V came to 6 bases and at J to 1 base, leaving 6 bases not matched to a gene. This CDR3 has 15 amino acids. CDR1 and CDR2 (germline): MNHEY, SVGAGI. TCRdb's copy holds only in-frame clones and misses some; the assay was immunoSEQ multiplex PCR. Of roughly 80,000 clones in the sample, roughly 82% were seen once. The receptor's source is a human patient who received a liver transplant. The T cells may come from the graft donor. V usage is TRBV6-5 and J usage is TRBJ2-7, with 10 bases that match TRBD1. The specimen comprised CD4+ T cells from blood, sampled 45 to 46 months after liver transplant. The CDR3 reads CASSKDRGLSYEQYF. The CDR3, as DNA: TGTGCCAGCAGCAAGGACAGGGGGTTGTCCTACGAGCAGTACTTC.